The 31 T cell receptor beta chains given below trace back to one sample, sequenced in a study of CD8 T cells in Susac syndrome (dated by TCRdb to the late 2010s). The protocol used for the library was the immunoSEQ multiplex PCR assay. RNA was extracted using the RNeasy kit, and roughly 0.45 to 1 microgram was reverse transcribed with random hexamers. Using fastp trimming at Q25 and MiXCR clonotype assembly, TCRdb reanalyzed the public sequencing data and kept in-frame beta chains. Each entry merges the rows of one CDR3 protein and shows their most common DNA and genes. This sample has about 150,000 distinct CDR3 sequences in its table, and less than 97% of those were observed once. The ten top clones hold 0.14% to 0.15% of the sample. Material for sequencing was CD8+ T cells from PBMCs. These receptors all stem from a human donor with multiple sclerosis.

This clonotype was recorded only once. This chain links TRBV20-1 with TRBJ2-1; D might be TRBD1 (6 bases). Between the trimmed V and J ends, which lost 6 bases and 4 bases, there was a span of 13 bases. CDR1 is DFQATT, CDR2 SNEGSKA, per germline (reference sequence). This CDR3 contains 13 residues. CDR3 sequence (DNA): TGCAGTGCCAGGACAGTCGAATACAATGAGCAGTTCTTC. This gives the protein CSARTVEYNEQFF.

This chain links TRBV29-1 with TRBJ2-3, with D unclear. CDR3 length equals 10 residues. Germline V gene sequence: CDR1 SQVTM, CDR2 ANQGSEA. Trimming removed 7 bases from V and 3 bases from J, with 5 bases in between. In DNA form, the CDR3 reads TGCAGCGGGGTTACAGATACGCAGTATTTT. This gives the protein CSGVTDTQYF.

V is TRBV29-1 and J is TRBJ2-3; unclear D gene. Trimming took off 0 bases at V and 0 bases at J, with 4 bases between the two ends. Germline V gives CDR1 SQVTM, CDR2 ANQGSEA. CDR3 length equals 13 residues. CDR3 in amino acids: CSVEDPSTDTQYF. DNA of the CDR3: TGCAGCGTTGAAGATCCCAGCACAGATACGCAGTATTTT.

V and J are TRBV4-1 and TRBJ1-2; D possibly corresponds to TRBD1 (6 bases). CDR1 and CDR2 from the germline V gene are MGHRA and YSYEKL. Trimming removed 1 base at V and 3 bases at J, with 9 bases between. CDR3 size: 14 residues. This chain's CDR3 is CASSQAGAYYGYTF. The CDR3 bases are TGCGCCAGCAGCCAAGCGGGGGCGTACTATGGCTACACCTTC.

The chain employs TRBV7-9 and TRBJ1-1; no firm D call. V was shortened by 11 bases and J by 4 bases, with 11 bases between the two germline ends. Germline CDR1 and CDR2: SEHNR and FQNEAQ (reference sequence). This CDR3 spans 11 amino acids. Here the CDR3 reads CASEEGTEAFF. The CDR3, as DNA: TGTGCCTCGGAGGAGGGCACTGAAGCTTTCTTT.

The chain couples TRBV4-1 to TRBJ2-1; D is tentatively TRBD1 or TRBD2 (5 bases each). Trimming shortened V by 1 base and J by 6 bases, and 13 bases separated the two germline ends. CDR1 is MGHRA and CDR2 is YSYEKL in the germline V gene. This CDR3 contains 15 residues. CDR3 sequence reads: CASSQGPNGANEQFF. The CDR3 DNA is TGCGCCAGCAGCCAAGGGCCAAACGGGGCCAATGAGCAGTTCTTC.

V and J are TRBV9 and TRBJ1-1, with 8 bases matching TRBD1. Germline V gives CDR1 SGDLS, CDR2 YYNGEE. The CDR3 runs 15 residues. Trimming took 4 bases from V and 2 from J; bases not matched to a gene: 7. This CDR3 reads CASSPGGRVNTEAFF. The CDR3 DNA reads as TGTGCCAGCAGCCCAGGGGGCAGGGTAAACACTGAAGCTTTCTTT.

This sequence joins TRBV12-3 or TRBV12-4 and TRBJ2-2; no firm D call. This CDR3 has 12 amino acids. Trimming removed 1 base at V and 10 bases at J, with 7 bases between. The CDR3 region is CASSLGSKELFF. Here the CDR3 DNA reads TGTGCCAGCAGTTTAGGGTCTAAGGAGCTGTTTTTT.

V and J are TRBV20-1 and TRBJ2-7; D is perhaps TRBD1 (5 bases). The V and J ends lost 6 bases and 0 bases respectively, with 15 bases between them. CDR1 is DFQATT, CDR2 SNEGSKA, per germline (reference sequence). CDR3 length: 14 amino acids. The chain's CDR3 is CSAGAPRVSYEQYV. The DNA for the CDR3 is TGCAGTGCAGGGGCCCCCCGGGTCTCCTACGAGCAGTACGTC.

The chain is built from TRBV5-6 and TRBJ1-2; no clear D. V was trimmed by 0 bases and J by 3 bases, leaving 9 bases between them. The CDR3 sequence is 14 residues long. Germline V CDR1 and CDR2: SGHDT, YYEEEE. CDR3 coding DNA: TGTGCCAGCAGCTTGGCACTCGTGGACTATGGCTACACCTTC. It is translated as CASSLALVDYGYTF. The full variable domain, with the rest looked up from reference TRBV5-6 and TRBJ1-2, is DAGVTQSPTHLIKTRGQQVTLRCSPKSGHDTVSWYQQALGQGPQFIFQYYEEEERQRGNFPDRFSGHQFPNYSSELNVNALLLGDSALYLCASSLALVDYGYTFGSGTRLTVV.

This chain connects TRBV12-3 or TRBV12-4 to TRBJ2-5; 8 positions match TRBD2. This CDR3 is 15 amino acids long. The ends lost 5 bases at V and 0 bases at J; junction bases unmatched: 5. The DNA for the CDR3 is TGTGCCAGCAGTAACTGGCGGGGGGACCAAGAGACCCAGTACTTC. It encodes CASSNWRGDQETQYF.

The chain has TRBV30 and TRBJ2-7; tentative D call: TRBD1 (6 bases). Germline CDR1 and CDR2: GTSNPN and SVGIG (reference sequence). V dropped 2 bases and J dropped 2 bases, with 10 bases sitting between them. CDR3 length equals 13 residues. CDR3 loop: CAWSMDSTYEQYV. The CDR3 coding sequence is TGTGCCTGGAGTATGGACAGCACCTACGAGCAGTACGTC.

The rearrangement uses TRBV5-1 and TRBJ1-1; the D is unclear. Germline V gene data show CDR1 as SGHRS and CDR2 as YFSETQ. The CDR3 loop spans 12 amino acids. Trimming removed 0 bases at V and 5 bases at J, with 5 bases between. The CDR3 DNA is TGCGCCAGCAGCTTGGATAGTACTGAAGCTTTCTTT. This sequence encodes CASSLDSTEAFF.

V gene TRBV27 combines with J gene TRBJ2-1; D is perhaps TRBD1 or TRBD2 (5 bases each). Per the germline V gene, CDR1 is MNHEY and CDR2 is SMNVEV (reference sequence). This CDR3 has 15 residues. Deletions cut 4 bases from V and 5 bases from J, with 15 bases between. The CDR3 DNA sequence: TGTGCCAGCAGTTATGGGGGTGGGGTACACAATGAGCAGTTCTTC. The encoded protein is CASSYGGGVHNEQFF.

The CDR3 loop is CASSIPGQGSYEQYF. CDR3 DNA sequence: TGTGCCAGCAGCATACCGGGACAAGGGTCCTACGAGCAGTACTTC. This chain links TRBV11-2 with TRBJ2-7; D possibly corresponds to TRBD1 (6 bases). The CDR3 consists of 15 residues. Germline V gene data show CDR1 as SGHAT and CDR2 as FQNNGV. V was trimmed by 5 bases and J by 1 base, leaving 15 bases between them.

DNA of the CDR3: TGTGCCAGCAGCTCGACGGGGAATGAAAAACTGTTTTTT. It is translated as CASSSTGNEKLFF. The chain has TRBV11-2 and TRBJ1-4, with D unresolved. The germline gives CDR1 SGHAT, CDR2 FQNNGV. There are 13 residues in the CDR3. V dropped 4 bases and J dropped 5 bases, with 8 bases sitting between them.

This rearrangement joins TRBV6-5 to TRBJ2-3; possible D gene TRBD1, 5 bases. The CDR3 sequence is 18 residues long. Trimming left V 0 bases short and J 0 bases short, with 16 bases between. From germline, CDR1 is MNHEY and CDR2 SVGAGI. The CDR3 DNA reads as TGTGCCAGCAGTTACTCGGCGACAGCCACAACTAGCACAGATACGCAGTATTTT. This translates into CASSYSATATTSTDTQYF.

V usage is TRBV3-1 and J usage is TRBJ2-4, with D tentatively TRBD2 (6 bases). Germline V gene data show CDR1 as LGHDT and CDR2 as YNNKEL (reference sequence). CDR3 size: 14 residues. The V end was cut by 4 bases, the J end by 9 bases, with 16 bases between. The CDR3 DNA reads as TGTGCCAGCAGCCCCGGTTTGGCGGGGTTCATTCAGTACTTC. Its translation is CASSPGLAGFIQYF.

The chain links TRBV29-1 to TRBJ1-2, with 9 bases identical to TRBD1. This CDR3 is built from 12 residues. After removal of 5 bases from V and 11 bases from J, the junction contained 9 bases not matched to a gene. Germline V gives CDR1 SQVTM, CDR2 ANQGSEA. DNA for the CDR3: TGCAGCGTTTGGACGGGACAGGGTACATACACCTTC. Protein sequence: CSVWTGQGTYTF. The full variable domain, in which reference TRBV29-1 and TRBJ1-2 provide the parts outside the CDR3, is SAVISQKPSRDICQRGTSLTIQCQVDSQVTMMFWYRQQPGQSLTLIATANQGSEATYESGFVIDKFPISRPNLTFSTLTVSNMSPEDSSIYLCSVWTGQGTYTFGSGTRLTVV.

This clonotype was recorded once. This chain uses TRBV13 with TRBJ2-3; 10 bases line up with TRBD1. This CDR3 contains 16 residues. V was clipped by 5 bases and J by 2 bases; unmatched bases: 7. Germline values: CDR1 PRHDT, CDR2 FYEKMQ (reference sequence). In nucleotides, the CDR3 is TGTGCCAGCAGCCCATGGGGACAGGGGAACACAGATACGCAGTATTTT. Amino acids: CASSPWGQGNTDTQYF.

The chain has TRBV2 and TRBJ2-5; 7 bases agree with TRBD1. The trim removed 1 base at V and 4 bases at J, leaving 12 bases unmatched. The germline V gene has CDR1 SNHLY and CDR2 FYNNEI. The CDR3 is made up of 17 amino acids. CDR3 protein: CASSEELETGMGETQYF. For the CDR3, the DNA is TGTGCCAGCAGTGAAGAACTAGAGACAGGGATGGGAGAGACCCAGTACTTC.

The V gene is TRBV7-8, the J gene TRBJ2-1; D gene uncertain. Trimming took 6 bases from V and 0 from J, leaving 18 bases between them. The CDR3 runs 17 residues. The germline gives CDR1 SGHVS, CDR2 FQNEAQ. CDR3 nucleotide sequence: TGTGCCAGCAGTCTCTACCCTCTGGCAGGCTCCTACAATGAGCAGTTCTTC. Amino acids: CASSLYPLAGSYNEQFF.

This rearrangement joins TRBV7-2 to TRBJ1-2, with D possibly being TRBD1 (5 bases). The length of the CDR3 is 15 residues. The germline gives CDR1 SGHTA, CDR2 FQGNSA. Between the trimmed V and J ends, which lost 1 base and 2 bases, there was a span of 11 bases. CDR3 region: CASSLVIAGNYGYTF. CDR3 bases: TGTGCCAGCAGCTTAGTAATTGCAGGGAACTATGGCTACACCTTC.

The chain carries TRBV12-3 or TRBV12-4 and TRBJ2-1, with 10 bases aligning to TRBD1. Trimming took 4 bases from V and 5 from J; bases not matched to a gene: 8. The CDR3 length is 16 residues. In nucleotides, the CDR3 is TGTGCCAGCAGTTCTACCGACAGGGGGCCAAACAATGAGCAGTTCTTC. Translation gives CASSSTDRGPNNEQFF.

In its sample, this clonotype was seen once. The chain uses TRBV7-9 and TRBJ2-7; no definite D call. In germline, CDR1 is SEHNR, CDR2 FQNEAQ (reference sequence). The CDR3 contains 13 residues. With 4 bases removed from V and 3 bases from J, the gap between germline ends came to 10 bases. The CDR3 here is CASSSPLVYEQYF. CDR3 DNA: TGTGCCAGCAGCTCCCCTTTGGTCTACGAGCAGTACTTC.

The chain employs TRBV3-1 and TRBJ2-7; D possibly corresponds to TRBD2 (7 bases). V lost 1 base, J lost 1 base, and 14 bases lay in between. Looked up from germline, CDR1 is LGHDT and CDR2 is YNNKEL (reference sequence). This CDR3 has 16 residues. The CDR3 reads CASSQGRGALSYEQYF. The CDR3 nucleotides read TGTGCCAGCAGCCAAGGCCGGGGGGCCCTTTCCTACGAGCAGTACTTC.

The chain uses TRBV5-6 and TRBJ2-3, with 7 bases fitting TRBD2. J gave up 4 bases and V 4 bases, and 12 bases lay outside the gene matches. This CDR3 comprises 16 residues. Germline assignment: CDR1 SGHDT and CDR2 YYEEEE. CDR3 nucleotide sequence: TGTGCCAGCAGCGGAGGTAGGCGGGGGAGAGCAGATACGCAGTATTTT. The encoded protein is CASSGGRRGRADTQYF.

The chain combines TRBV20-1 with TRBJ2-5; D unclear. The germline V gene encodes CDR1 DFQATT and CDR2 SNEGSKA (reference sequence). This CDR3 is 12 amino acids long. CDR3 nucleotides: TGCAGAACAAAGGACGGTCAAGAGACCCAGTACTTC. Amino acid sequence: CRTKDGQETQYF.

This clonotype was observed once. This rearrangement joins TRBV6-5 to TRBJ2-6, with D unresolved. Germline V gene data show CDR1 as MNHEY and CDR2 as SVGAGI. This CDR3 is 16 amino acids long. With 4 bases removed from V and 0 bases from J, the gap between germline ends came to 10 bases. The CDR3: CASSSPVTSGANVLTF. In DNA form, the CDR3 reads TGTGCCAGCAGTTCCCCGGTCACCTCTGGGGCCAACGTCCTGACTTTC.

The gene calls are TRBV20-1 and TRBJ1-1; D not resolved. CDR1 and CDR2 (germline): DFQATT, SNEGSKA (reference sequence). With 3 bases removed from V and 8 bases from J, the gap between germline ends came to 13 bases. This CDR3 is 12 amino acids long. The CDR3 DNA is TGCAGTGCTAGCCTCACTACAGCGGAAGCTTTCTTT. Residues: CSASLTTAEAFF.

V is TRBV13 and J is TRBJ2-7; the D is unclear. This CDR3 region has 13 residues. In germline, CDR1 is PRHDT, CDR2 FYEKMQ (reference sequence). The germline V and J ends were trimmed by 4 bases and 6 bases, with 13 bases remaining between them. CDR3 protein: CASSSPGVPEQYF. CDR3 DNA sequence: TGTGCCAGCAGCTCCCCTGGGGTCCCCGAGCAGTACTTC.